Listed here are 17 T cell receptor beta chains from one sample, sequenced in a study of blood T cell repertoires in COVID-19. Measured with immunoSEQ multiplex PCR; TCRdb has only the in-frame clones, and not every one. This repertoire shows approximately 210,000 clones, about 92% found once; its top ten account for more than 0.95%. The sequencing input was peripheral blood. The receptors come from a man under 40 with acute or convalescent COVID-19.

V usage is TRBV20-1 and J usage is TRBJ2-7; D perhaps matches TRBD1 (6 bases). The CDR3 totals 11 residues. In germline, CDR1 is DFQATT, CDR2 SNEGSKA (reference sequence). V lost 2 bases and J lost 5, with 7 bases in between. The CDR3 is CSARRQDEQYF. Written as DNA, the CDR3 is TGCAGTGCTAGACGACAGGACGAGCAGTACTTC.

About this clone: An end of the junction differs from the germline gene, which may be a read error. CDR3 sequence reads: CASSPRRAETQYF. In DNA, the CDR3 is TGTGCCAGCTCCCCACGGAGGGCAGAGACCCAGTACTTC. This sequence joins TRBV18 and TRBJ2-5; D perhaps matches TRBD2 (6 bases). CDR3 length: 13 residues. In germline, CDR1 is KGHSH, CDR2 LQKENI.

The CDR3 is CASSRQGHKIYEQYF. Written as DNA, the CDR3 is TGTGCCAGCAGCCGCCAGGGACATAAGATCTACGAGCAGTACTTC. V is TRBV28 and J is TRBJ2-7, with D maybe TRBD1 (6 bases). The CDR3 has 15 amino acids. The V end lost 6 bases, the J end lost 3 bases, and 18 bases lay between the germline ends. Germline loops: CDR1 MDHEN, CDR2 SYDVKM. Looking up the rest from reference TRBV28 and TRBJ2-7 gives the full variable domain: DVKVTQSSRYLVKRTGEKVFLECVQDMDHENMFWYRQDPGLGLRLIYFSYDVKMKEKGDIPEGYSVSREKKERFSLILESASTNQTSMYLCASSRQGHKIYEQYFGPGTRLTVT.

The chain has TRBV6-6 and TRBJ2-2, with no clear D. Germline values: CDR1 MNHNY, CDR2 SVGAGI (reference sequence). The CDR3 spans 12 residues. The ends were cut back, 6 bases at V and 4 bases at J, with 6 bases in the middle. The CDR3 sequence: CASRQSTGELFF. CDR3 DNA sequence: TGTGCCAGCAGGCAGTCCACCGGGGAGCTGTTTTTT.

This sequence joins TRBV11-2 and TRBJ2-4; D may be TRBD1 (6 bases). V was clipped by 3 bases and J by 1 base, with 10 bases between them. The CDR3 is made up of 15 amino acids. Germline-derived CDR1 and CDR2 are SGHAT and FQNNGV. This CDR3 reads CASSFSRGAKNIQYF. CDR3 nucleotide sequence: TGTGCCAGCAGCTTTTCAAGGGGGGCCAAAAACATTCAGTACTTC.

The chain employs TRBV19 and TRBJ1-3; D gene uncertain. Trimming took 1 base from V and 5 from J, leaving 15 bases between them. The CDR3 loop spans 16 amino acids. Germline CDR1 is LNHDA and CDR2 is SQIVND (reference sequence). The CDR3, as DNA: TGTGCCAGTAGTATAGTCTCATCCACTGCGCGAAACACCATATATTTT. Amino acids: CASSIVSSTARNTIYF.

The rearrangement uses TRBV30 and TRBJ1-2; no definite D call. Per germline, CDR1 GTSNPN and CDR2 SVGIG (reference sequence). The ends were cut back, 7 bases at V and 4 bases at J, with 13 bases in the middle. The CDR3 runs to 12 residues. CDR3 amino acids: CASTWRGYGYTF. CDR3 coding DNA: TGTGCCTCCACCTGGCGAGGCTATGGCTACACCTTC.

The chain carries TRBV28 and TRBJ2-1, with 15 bases identical to TRBD2. The ends lost 3 bases at V and 10 bases at J; junction bases unmatched: 16. CDR3 length equals 19 residues. Per germline, CDR1 MDHEN and CDR2 SYDVKM. The CDR3, as DNA: TGTGCCAGCAGTTTGAGGCCCTGGACTAGCGGGAGGGCCAGGGGAGAGCAGTTCTTC. This codes for CASSLRPWTSGRARGEQFF.

The rearrangement uses TRBV28 and TRBJ2-7; no firm D call. The CDR3 runs to 13 residues. V was trimmed by 7 bases and J by 5 bases, leaving 15 bases between them. The germline gives CDR1 MDHEN, CDR2 SYDVKM. The CDR3 DNA is TGTGCCAGCAATGCGGCGCCCCTCCACGAGCAGTACTTC. It yields the protein CASNAAPLHEQYF.

The V gene is TRBV19, the J gene TRBJ2-4; D perhaps matches TRBD1 (5 bases). The CDR3 is 18 amino acids. Germline assignment: CDR1 LNHDA and CDR2 SQIVND (reference sequence). V lost 5 bases and J lost 0, with 20 bases in between. CDR3 DNA sequence: TGTGCCAGTAGTTCAAACGGGCCAGGGATATTAGCCAAAAACATTCAGTACTTC. This gives the protein CASSSNGPGILAKNIQYF.

This chain uses TRBV3-1 (or the pseudogene TRBV3-2) with TRBJ1-1; a possible D gene is TRBD1 (5 bases). Trimming removed 8 bases from V and 5 bases from J, with 18 bases in between. Germline CDR1 LGHDT, CDR2 YNNKEL (reference sequence). The CDR3 covers 14 residues. This CDR3 reads CASFSGTRGTEAFF. Here the CDR3 DNA reads TGTGCCAGCTTTTCGGGGACTCGGGGAACTGAAGCTTTCTTT.

The chain couples TRBV15 to TRBJ1-3, with a weak D call TRBD1 (5 bases). Germline V lookup: CDR1 LNHNV, CDR2 YYDKDF (reference sequence). V lost 2 bases and J 5 bases, leaving 19 bases between the germline ends. This CDR3 comprises 17 residues. CDR3 sequence: CATSRTPRGSGRNTIYF. The CDR3, as DNA: TGTGCCACCAGCAGAACTCCTCGTGGGTCAGGGCGAAACACCATATATTTT.

The V gene is TRBV5-1, the J gene TRBJ2-7; TRBD1 might be the D (5 bases). CDR1 and CDR2 from the germline V gene are SGHRS and YFSETQ. V was trimmed by 0 bases and J by 4 bases, leaving 8 bases between them. CDR3 length: 13 residues. The CDR3 region has the DNA TGCGCCAGCAGCTTGGCAGGGCAGTACGAGCAGTACTTC. It encodes CASSLAGQYEQYF.

The V gene is TRBV28, the J gene TRBJ1-2, with 10 bases lining up with TRBD1. The CDR3 is made up of 15 amino acids. Germline V gene data show CDR1 as MDHEN and CDR2 as SYDVKM. V lost 7 bases and J lost 4; bases outside the gene matches: 9. CDR3 loop: CASIVDGTGVYGYTF. In nucleotides, the CDR3 is TGTGCCAGCATAGTCGACGGGACAGGGGTCTATGGCTACACCTTC.

This sequence joins TRBV6-5 and TRBJ2-4; TRBD1 is a possible D gene (5 bases). CDR3 length: 16 amino acids. V lost 4 bases to trimming and J lost 0 bases, with 13 bases between them. From germline, CDR1 is MNHEY and CDR2 SVGAGI. The CDR3 DNA follows: TGTGCCAGCAGTTTCGTAGCTCAGGGAGCCAAAAACATTCAGTACTTC. Its protein product is CASSFVAQGAKNIQYF.

The V call is TRBV4-1, the J call TRBJ2-7; tentative D call: TRBD1 (7 bases). Germline V gene lookup returns CDR1 MGHRA and CDR2 YSYEKL. V was trimmed by 1 base and J by 3 bases, leaving 13 bases between them. CDR3 length: 15 amino acids. The CDR3 loop reads CASSQAAGQNYEQYF. CDR3 nucleotides: TGCGCCAGCAGCCAAGCGGCGGGACAGAACTACGAGCAGTACTTC.

V gene TRBV18 combines with J gene TRBJ2-5, with 10 nucleotides matching TRBD1. This CDR3 has 14 residues. Trimming cost V 3 bases and J 4 bases; bases outside gene matches: 2. Germline lookup yields CDR1 KGHSH and CDR2 LQKENI. This CDR3 reads CASSPRDRGETQYF. DNA for the CDR3: TGTGCCAGCTCACCCCGGGACAGGGGAGAGACCCAGTACTTC. Combining the CDR3 with reference TRBV18 and TRBJ2-5 gives the whole variable domain NAGVMQNPRHLVRRRGQEARLRCSPMKGHSHVYWYRQLPEEGLKFMVYLQKENIIDESGMPKERFSAEFPKEGPSILRIQQVVRGDSAAYFCASSPRDRGETQYFGPGTRLLVL.